This T cell receptor (beta chain) was retrieved from a study of CD8 T cells in Susac syndrome. About this clonotype itself: Its antigen is undetermined.

Random hexamers primed reverse transcription of about 0.45 to 1 ug RNA. immunoSEQ multiplex PCR amplified TCR beta CDR3 across 54 Vbeta, 13 Jbeta. TCRdb reprocessed the immunoSEQ multiplex PCR reads with MiXCR, giving one entry per CDR3 protein. The sample shows some 160,000 distinct CDR3 sequences, 85% to 95% of them seen only once. Findings and limits, study-wide: The study conceded that relatively few individuals underwent its TCR sequencing and HLA analysis.

High-throughput TCR beta sequencing covered peripheral CD8+ and CD4+ T cells. CD8+ and CD4+ T cells were negatively isolated; TEMRA cells were FACS-enriched. With 2 bases removed from V and 8 bases from J, the gap between germline ends came to 19 bases. The CDR3 consists of 16 residues. The V gene's germline CDR1 is SNHLY and CDR2 FYNNEI. Input material: CD8+ T cells from PBMCs. This TCR derives from a human donor with multiple sclerosis. The chain employs TRBV2 and TRBJ2-4; no clear D. In DNA, the CDR3 is TGTGCCAGCAGTGAACGTCCCCCGATCGCTCAGGACATTCAGTACTTC. This translates into CASSERPPIAQDIQYF.